This T cell receptor (beta chain) was retrieved from a study of shared clonotypes between healthy human individuals. Germline V lookup: CDR1 SNHLY, CDR2 FYNNEI. The CDR3 runs 12 residues. The ends were cut back, 2 bases at V and 5 bases at J, with 6 bases in the middle. Clones were read by immunoSEQ multiplex PCR, and TCRdb kept only the in-frame ones, dropping some. The table has around 1.1 million clones, approximately 80% seen once; the top ten hold more than 0.55%. Comment on this clone: The identical CDR3 is also encoded by other nucleotide sequences in the sample.

This receptor was taken from a man in his late teens or twenties in good health. Some clones in this sample may be carry-over from other donors' samples. The sample comprised memory CD4+ T cells from PBMCs. Described subset: CD45RA-negative fraction. The chain has TRBV2 and TRBJ1-1; no clear D gene. The CDR3 reads CASSEWRTEAFF. The CDR3 DNA reads as TGTGCCAGCAGTGAATGGAGAACTGAAGCTTTCTTT.